This is a list of T cell receptor beta chains from one sample in a study of T cells in Graves' hyperthyroidism and ophthalmopathy. One entry per CDR3 protein, called by TCRdb with MiXCR from the multiplex PCR reads. Of about 520,000 distinct CDR3 sequences listed, around 24% are singletons. Sequencing input: blood. These TCRs come from a young woman with Graves' ophthalmopathy. Both conserved end residues are part of each CDR3. D genes are given only for firm matches. Clone size is stated in some rows and not others, as once, few, many or a class when expanded.

>TRBV2|TRBD1|TRBJ1-5|.
CATSSRQGGQPQHF
TGTGCCACCAGTTCCCGACAGGGCGGTCAGCCCCAGCATTTT
>TRBV30|TRBD2|TRBJ2-5|many
CAFLGRGGTETQYF
TGTGCCTTCCTAGGGCGCGGGGGGACCGAGACCCAGTACTTC
>TRBV12-3/TRBV12-4|TRBD1|TRBJ1-6|.
CASSDKQGDNSPLHF
TGTGCCAGCAGTGACAAACAGGGGGATAATTCACCCCTCCACTTT
>TRBV27|TRBD1|TRBJ1-2|.
CASSPNGDSFYGYTF
TGTGCCAGCAGTCCTAACGGGGACAGCTTCTATGGCTACACCTTC
>TRBV10-3|.|TRBJ1-3|many
CAISDTVTQEGSGNTIYF
TGTGCCATCAGTGATACAGTTACTCAAGAGGGCTCTGGAAACACCATATATTTT
>TRBV14|.|TRBJ2-7|once
CASSQPGLWEYEQYF
TGTGCCAGCAGCCAACCGGGACTCTGGGAGTACGAGCAGTACTTC
>TRBV27|.|TRBJ2-2|many
CASSYNFLGELFF
TGTGCCAGCAGTTATAACTTTTTGGGGGAGCTGTTTTTT
>TRBV12-3/TRBV12-4|TRBD1|TRBJ1-5|.
CASSLRGGGSNQPQHF
TGTGCCAGCAGTTTACGTGGAGGGGGCAGCAATCAGCCCCAGCATTTT
>TRBV4-1|TRBD1|TRBJ2-5|.
CASSQGGRGRETQYF
TGCGCCAGCAGCCAAGGGGGCAGGGGGCGGGAGACCCAGTACTTC
>TRBV27|TRBD1|TRBJ1-2|many
CASSLLEGAGYGYTF
TGTGCCAGCAGTTTATTGGAGGGGGCTGGCTATGGCTACACCTTC
>TRBV6-5|.|TRBJ1-2|many
CASSYRVSYNPNYGYTF
TGTGCCAGCAGTTATCGCGTTTCGTATAATCCCAACTATGGCTACACCTTC
>TRBV12-3/TRBV12-4|TRBD2|TRBJ2-5|many
CASSFAGVRETQYF
TGTGCCAGCAGTTTTGCGGGGGTTAGGGAGACCCAGTACTTC
>TRBV6-1|.|TRBJ2-7|many
CASRGLSYEQYF
TGTGCCAGCAGGGGGCTATCCTACGAGCAGTACTTC
>TRBV3-1|.|TRBJ1-1|.
CASSPRGVFDTEAFF
TGTGCCAGCAGCCCCCGGGGAGTGTTTGACACTGAAGCTTTCTTT
>TRBV7-2|.|TRBJ2-7|.
CASSFGYASYEQYF
TGTGCCAGCAGCTTTGGCTATGCCTCCTACGAGCAGTACTTC
>TRBV20-1|.|TRBJ2-4|few
CSALPAKNIQYF
TGCAGTGCCCTACCGGCCAAAAACATTCAGTACTTC
>TRBV19|TRBD1|TRBJ1-2|.
CASSITGTGQVYGYTF
TGTGCCAGTAGTATAACCGGGACAGGGCAGGTCTATGGCTACACCTTC
>TRBV11-2|.|TRBJ2-7|many
CASSPTKIPYEQYF
TGTGCCAGCAGCCCGACGAAAATCCCCTACGAGCAGTACTTC
>TRBV12-3/TRBV12-4|.|TRBJ2-7|many
CASSLGRSPSYEQYF
TGTGCCAGCAGTCTCGGACGGTCTCCGAGCTACGAGCAGTACTTC
>TRBV5-6|TRBD1|TRBJ2-7|many
CASSQGWTGEYEQYF
TGTGCCAGCAGTCAGGGGTGGACAGGGGAGTACGAGCAGTACTTC
>TRBV6-1|.|TRBJ1-1|many
CASSGPRNTEAFF
TGTGCCAGCAGTGGCCCTCGGAACACTGAAGCTTTCTTT
>TRBV6-1|.|TRBJ2-7|many
CASRGLGDPYEQYF
TGTGCCAGCAGGGGACTGGGGGATCCCTACGAGCAGTACTTC
>TRBV7-8|.|TRBJ1-2|many
CASSPSANTNYGYTF
TGTGCCAGCAGCCCATCAGCTAATACTAACTATGGCTACACCTTC
>TRBV24-1|.|TRBJ1-1|many
CATSSETNTEAFF
TGTGCCACCAGTTCTGAGACTAACACTGAAGCTTTCTTT
>TRBV6-1|TRBD1|TRBJ1-1|many
CATLQGGEAFF
TGTGCCACCCTTCAGGGGGGTGAAGCTTTCTTT
>TRBV28|TRBD2|TRBJ2-3|few
CASRLGGAQDTQYF
TGTGCCAGCAGACTCGGGGGGGCCCAGGATACGCAGTATTTT
>TRBV6-2/TRBV6-3|TRBD2|TRBJ2-2|.
CASSSPGLAGMNTGELFF
TGTGCCAGCAGTTCCCCCGGACTAGCGGGGATGAACACCGGGGAGCTGTTTTTT
>TRBV11-3|.|TRBJ1-2|.
CASSGLEGYTF
TGTGCCAGCAGCGGTTTAGAAGGCTACACCTTC
>TRBV7-3|.|TRBJ2-3|.
CASSLGRRTTDTQYF
TGTGCCAGCAGCTTAGGGCGGAGAACCACAGATACGCAGTATTTT
>TRBV4-3|TRBD1|TRBJ2-2|few
CASSQEGGWGRAGELFF
TGCGCCAGCAGCCAAGAAGGGGGCTGGGGTCGGGCCGGGGAGCTGTTTTTT
>TRBV6-2/TRBV6-3|.|TRBJ1-5|many
CASSYSDQPQHF
TGTGCCAGCAGTTACTCGGATCAGCCCCAGCATTTT
>TRBV6-2/TRBV6-3|.|TRBJ2-5|.
CASSSLTLTQYF
TGTGCCAGCAGTTCACTTACATTGACCCAGTACTTC
>TRBV6-4|.|TRBJ1-1|many
CASSDSTHSEAFF
TGTGCCAGCAGTGACTCGACCCACTCTGAAGCTTTCTTT
>TRBV12-3/TRBV12-4|TRBD2|TRBJ2-5|.
CASSLGGRVLETQYF
TGTGCCAGCAGTTTGGGCGGGAGAGTGCTGGAGACCCAGTACTTC
>TRBV28|TRBD2|TRBJ2-5|.
CARKGLAGGETQYF
TGTGCCAGGAAGGGACTAGCGGGAGGTGAGACCCAGTACTTC
>TRBV6-1|TRBD2|TRBJ2-7|.
CATRLAGGYEQYF
TGTGCCACCCGGTTAGCGGGGGGTTACGAGCAGTACTTC
>TRBV6-1|.|TRBJ2-5|.
CASSEPGRQETQYF
TGTGCCAGCAGTGAACCGGGACGGCAAGAGACCCAGTACTTC
>TRBV6-2/TRBV6-3|TRBD2|TRBJ2-5|many
CASSRPGLASYQETQYF
TGTGCCAGCAGTAGACCGGGACTAGCCTCGTACCAAGAGACCCAGTACTTC
>TRBV6-5|TRBD2|TRBJ2-4|many
CATVTGTSGAKNIQYF
TGTGCCACCGTTACCGGGACTAGCGGAGCCAAAAACATTCAGTACTTC
>TRBV25-1|.|TRBJ2-3|many
CASSDSPSTDTQYF
TGTGCCAGCTCGGACTCGCCTAGCACAGATACGCAGTATTTT
>TRBV28|TRBD1|TRBJ1-2|.
CASSFDRDPYGYTF
TGTGCCAGCAGTTTTGACAGGGACCCCTATGGCTACACCTTC
>TRBV7-8|.|TRBJ2-7|many
CASSSDRREYF
TGTGCCAGCAGCTCGGACAGGAGGGAGTACTTC
>TRBV14|TRBD1|TRBJ2-2|.
CASSQGRDRVLATGELFF
TGTGCCAGCAGCCAGGGCCGGGACAGGGTACTTGCCACCGGGGAGCTGTTTTTT
>TRBV27|.|TRBJ2-7|many
CASSFSGLSSYEQYF
TGCGCCAGCAGTTTCTCAGGGTTGAGCTCCTACGAGCAGTACTTC
>TRBV6-1|.|TRBJ1-1|.
CASSTLGGAGTEAFF
TGTGCCAGCAGTACGCTCGGGGGGGCTGGGACTGAAGCTTTCTTT
>TRBV12-3/TRBV12-4|.|TRBJ1-1|many
CASSQGYAAEAFF
TGTGCCAGCAGTCAGGGCTACGCGGCTGAAGCTTTCTTT
>TRBV29-1|.|TRBJ2-7|many
CSVETGLSYEQYF
TGCAGCGTTGAAACCGGCCTCTCCTACGAGCAGTACTTC
>TRBV20-1|TRBD1|TRBJ1-2|few
CSADRGQGRPGYGYTF
TGCAGTGCGGACAGGGGACAGGGGCGCCCTGGCTATGGCTACACCTTC
>TRBV6-5|.|TRBJ1-5|many
CASSSNDSPTQPQHF
TGTGCCAGCAGTTCCAACGATAGCCCAACACAGCCCCAGCATTTT
>TRBV19|.|TRBJ1-5|few
CASKGLGNQPQHF
TGTGCCAGTAAGGGGCTTGGCAATCAGCCCCAGCATTTT
>TRBV18|TRBD1|TRBJ2-5|many
CASSSVTGAQETQYF
TGTGCCAGCTCATCTGTGACAGGGGCACAAGAGACCCAGTACTTC